This T cell receptor beta chain was captured in a study of T cell clones after liver transplantation. Sequenced by immunoSEQ multiplex PCR; TCRdb stores in-frame clones only, minus some. This table holds about 51,000 clones, approximately 87% found once. The CDR3 covers 15 residues. Germline assignment: CDR1 KGHSH and CDR2 LQKENI. Between the trimmed V and J ends, which lost 3 bases and 2 bases, there was a span of 8 bases. The J gene is TRBJ2-6, the V gene TRBV18; unclear D gene. The clonotype was recovered from a human patient who received a liver transplant. Some T cells may have originated in the graft donor. Source: CD8+ T cells from blood, taken 12 months after liver transplant. The CDR3 protein is CASSPGPPGANVLTF. The CDR3 DNA sequence: TGTGCCAGCTCACCCGGACCCCCTGGGGCCAACGTCCTGACTTTC.